This T cell receptor beta chain was obtained from a study of CD8 T cells in Susac syndrome. The CDR3 contains 15 residues. Germline CDR1 and CDR2: MDHEN and SYDVKM. V dropped 5 bases and J dropped 0 bases, with 11 bases sitting between them. Random-hexamer reverse transcription was applied to about 0.45 to 1 ug RNA. MiXCR, applied by TCRdb to the immunoSEQ multiplex PCR reads, yields one record per CDR3 protein. The sample contains 250,000 to 300,000 distinct CDR3 sequences, 85% of which appear only once. Relapsing-remitting disease, either stable or active, was present in the multiple sclerosis controls, who were treatment-naive patients.

Input material: CD8+ T cells from PBMCs. The J gene is TRBJ1-3, the V gene TRBV28; no firm D call. This clonotype originated in a human donor with multiple sclerosis. This chain's CDR3 is CASSPLVSSGNTIYF. In DNA form, the CDR3 reads TGTGCCAGCAGTCCTTTAGTTAGCTCTGGAAACACCATATATTTT.